This entry is about one T cell receptor beta chain. Per the authors' pipeline: How many nucleated cells were present was estimated from reference gene primer amplification. Assay used: immunoSEQ multiplex PCR; TCRdb lists only in-frame clones, some missing. The D gene and trimming were derived from the DNA, and the V and J assignments and clone size from that table. Of 290,000 or so clones listed, roughly 80% are singletons. The data were obtained in a study of blood T cell repertoires in COVID-19. Study at large: Sites in the United States, Italy and Spain provided acute and convalescent COVID-19 samples. Nucleic acid was either cDNA or gDNA, and it came from T cells, B-cell-depleted T cells, or PBMCs.

The CDR3 has 15 amino acids. Germline values: CDR1 SQVTM, CDR2 ANQGSEA. V was pared by 5 bases and J by 1 base, with 6 bases of the junction left unmatched. The sample taken for sequencing was PBMCs or T cells enriched from blood (not recorded which). This chain connects TRBV29-1 to TRBJ2-1; 9 bases match TRBD2. The source is a man aged 35-49 years who had been exposed to COVID-19. Here the CDR3 reads CSVIAGEGSYNEQFF. The CDR3 nucleotides read TGCAGCGTTATAGCGGGGGAAGGGTCCTACAATGAGCAGTTCTTC.